This T cell receptor beta chain was sequenced during a study of T-cell reconstitution after alpha-beta-depleted transplantation in children. Study-wide results and caveats: Several hundred expanded graft clones reportedly supplied alpha-beta T cells about two months after transplant. Recipient T cells and thymic progenitors that survived gave rise to the high TCRbeta diversity observed at day 60 in some patients. The main origin of T-cell counts and diversity one year after transplant was newly produced T cells.

This clonotype has only one observation. Its specificity is not known. Unique molecular identifiers were built into the TCRbeta library. TCRdb called the PCR reads again in MiXCR, with one record for every CDR3 protein. The sample records 440,000 or so distinct CDR3 sequences, 43% being singletons. The source of this sequence is a girl aged 2-10 years with aplastic anemia, due to receive a stem cell transplant. The material was PBMCs, obtained before TCRalphabeta/CD19-depleted stem cell transplant.

The DNA of the CDR3 is TGCGCCAGCAGCTGGGCCGGGACAGGGGAATACGAGCAGTACTTC. Translating gives CASSWAGTGEYEQYF. The rearrangement links TRBV5-1 to TRBJ2-7, with 10 positions matching TRBD1. The CDR3 totals 15 residues. Germline CDR1 reads SGHRS; CDR2 reads YFSETQ. V trimming: 3 bases; J trimming: 4 bases; junction bases outside the gene matches: 7.